These 5 T cell receptor beta chains were all obtained from the same sample, sequenced in a study of blood T cell repertoires in COVID-19. Clones were sequenced by immunoSEQ multiplex PCR, and TCRdb holds only the in-frame ones, with some missing. The sample yields roughly 300,000 clones, about 92% seen once. Sequencing input: PBMCs or T cells enriched from blood (not recorded which). Every receptor here comes from a woman younger than 45 who had recovered from COVID-19.

This chain uses TRBV7-2 with TRBJ2-3; 10 positions match TRBD2. The germline gives CDR1 SGHTA, CDR2 FQGNSA. V lost 5 bases, J lost 6 bases, and 8 bases stayed unmatched. This CDR3 is 15 amino acids long. CDR3 loop: CASSPPSGRADTQYF. The CDR3 nucleotides are TGTGCCAGCAGCCCCCCTAGCGGGAGAGCTGATACGCAGTATTTT.

The J gene is TRBJ2-7, the V gene TRBV9, with D tentatively TRBD2 (6 bases). CDR3 length equals 15 residues. In germline, CDR1 is SGDLS, CDR2 YYNGEE. Between the trimmed V and J ends, which lost 0 bases and 3 bases, there was a span of 13 bases. CDR3 sequence (DNA): TGTGCCAGCAGCGTAGGCGGGATTGGAGGCTACGAGCAGTACTTC. Its protein is CASSVGGIGGYEQYF.

The chain joins TRBV28 to TRBJ1-5; TRBD1 agrees at 7 bases. CDR3 length equals 13 residues. Trimming removed 7 bases from V and 8 bases from J; junction bases left unmatched: 8. Per the germline V gene, CDR1 is MDHEN and CDR2 is SYDVKM. The CDR3 sequence is CASIYGRGEPQHF. The CDR3 coding sequence is TGTGCCAGCATATACGGCAGGGGGGAGCCCCAGCATTTT.

The V gene is TRBV5-1, the J gene TRBJ2-7, with unresolved D. The CDR3 length is 13 residues. Trimming removed 0 bases at V and 1 base at J, with 5 bases between. Per germline, CDR1 SGHRS and CDR2 YFSETQ. In DNA, the CDR3 is TGCGCCAGCAGCTTGGAACGGTCCTACGAGCAGTACTTC. This gives the protein CASSLERSYEQYF.

The chain couples TRBV15 to TRBJ2-1; a possible D gene is TRBD2 (5 bases). The CDR3 has 15 residues. The V and J ends lost 3 bases and 4 bases respectively, with 13 bases between them. Germline values: CDR1 LNHNV, CDR2 YYDKDF (reference sequence). The CDR3 DNA follows: TGTGCCACCAGCAGCCAGCGGAGGCCTTACAATGAGCAGTTCTTC. Translated, it gives CATSSQRRPYNEQFF. Complete variable domain (other parts from reference TRBV15 and TRBJ2-1): DAMVIQNPRYQVTQFGKPVTLSCSQTLNHNVMYWYQQKSSQAPKLLFHYYDKDFNNEADTPDNFQSRRPNTSFCFLDIRSPGLGDTAMYLCATSSQRRPYNEQFFGPGTRLTVL.